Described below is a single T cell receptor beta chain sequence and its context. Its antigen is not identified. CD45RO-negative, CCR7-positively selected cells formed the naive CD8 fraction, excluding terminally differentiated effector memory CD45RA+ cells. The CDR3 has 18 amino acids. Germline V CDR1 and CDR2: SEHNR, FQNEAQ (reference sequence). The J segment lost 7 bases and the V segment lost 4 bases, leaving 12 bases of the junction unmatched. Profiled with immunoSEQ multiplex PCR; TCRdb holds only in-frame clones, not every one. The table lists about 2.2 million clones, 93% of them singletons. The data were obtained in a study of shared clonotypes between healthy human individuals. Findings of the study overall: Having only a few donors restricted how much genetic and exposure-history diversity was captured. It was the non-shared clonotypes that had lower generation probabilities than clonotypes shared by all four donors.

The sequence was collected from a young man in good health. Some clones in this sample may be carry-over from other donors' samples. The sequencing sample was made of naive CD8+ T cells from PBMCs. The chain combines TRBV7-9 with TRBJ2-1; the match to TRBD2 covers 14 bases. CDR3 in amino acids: CASSSGLAGGGWWNEQFF. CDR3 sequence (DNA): TGTGCCAGCAGCTCCGGACTAGCGGGAGGCGGGTGGTGGAATGAGCAGTTCTTC.